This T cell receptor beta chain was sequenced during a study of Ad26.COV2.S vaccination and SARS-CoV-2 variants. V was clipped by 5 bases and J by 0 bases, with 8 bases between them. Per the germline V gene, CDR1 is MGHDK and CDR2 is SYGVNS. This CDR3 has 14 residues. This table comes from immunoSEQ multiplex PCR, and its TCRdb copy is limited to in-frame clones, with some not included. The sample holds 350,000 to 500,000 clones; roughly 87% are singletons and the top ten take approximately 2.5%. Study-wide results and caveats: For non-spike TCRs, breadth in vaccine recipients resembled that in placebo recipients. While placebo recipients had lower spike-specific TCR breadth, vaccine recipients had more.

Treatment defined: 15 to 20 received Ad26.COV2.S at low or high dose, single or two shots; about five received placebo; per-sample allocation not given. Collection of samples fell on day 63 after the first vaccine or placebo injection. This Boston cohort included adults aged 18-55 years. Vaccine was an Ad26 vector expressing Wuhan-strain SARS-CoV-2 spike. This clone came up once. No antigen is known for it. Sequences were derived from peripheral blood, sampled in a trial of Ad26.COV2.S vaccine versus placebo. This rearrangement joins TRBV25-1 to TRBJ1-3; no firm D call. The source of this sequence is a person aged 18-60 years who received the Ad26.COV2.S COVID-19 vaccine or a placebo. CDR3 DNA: TGTGCCAGCAGTCGGGGATACTCTGGAAACACCATATATTTT. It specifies CASSRGYSGNTIYF.